Included here is one TCR beta chain sequence, with context. The sample belongs to a study of T cell responses to AZD1222 COVID-19 vaccine. The CDR3 spans 12 residues. The germline CDR1 and CDR2 sequences are LNHDA and SQIVND (reference sequence). The germline V and J ends were trimmed by 6 bases and 4 bases, with 9 bases remaining between them. Produced via immunoSEQ multiplex PCR; TCRdb's table is partial and in-frame only. The table has 150,000 or so clones, approximately 91% seen once. This TCR was recovered from an adult in good health. V is TRBV19 and J is TRBJ1-2; D unresolved. Here the sequenced sample was peripheral blood, taken on day 0 of AZD1222 vaccination. The CDR3 protein is CASRIEGYGYTF. The DNA for the CDR3 is TGTGCCAGTAGGATCGAGGGCTATGGCTACACCTTC.